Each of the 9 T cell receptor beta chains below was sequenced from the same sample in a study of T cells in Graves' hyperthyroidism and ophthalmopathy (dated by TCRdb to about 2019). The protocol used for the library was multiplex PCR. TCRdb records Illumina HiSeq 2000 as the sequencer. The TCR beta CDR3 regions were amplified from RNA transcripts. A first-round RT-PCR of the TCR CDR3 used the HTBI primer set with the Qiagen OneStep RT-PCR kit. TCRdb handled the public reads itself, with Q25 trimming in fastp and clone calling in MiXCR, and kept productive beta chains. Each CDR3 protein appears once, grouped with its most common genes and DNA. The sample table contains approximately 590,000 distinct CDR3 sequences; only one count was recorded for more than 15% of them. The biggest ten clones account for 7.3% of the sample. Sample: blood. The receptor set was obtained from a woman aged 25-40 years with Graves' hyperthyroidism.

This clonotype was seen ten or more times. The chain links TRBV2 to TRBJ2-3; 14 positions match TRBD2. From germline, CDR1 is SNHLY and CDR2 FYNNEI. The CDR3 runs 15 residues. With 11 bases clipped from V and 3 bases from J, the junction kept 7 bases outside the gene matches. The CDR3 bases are TGTGCCGGCCTCGGGACTAGCGGGAGTACAGATACGCAGTATTTT. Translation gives CAGLGTSGSTDTQYF.

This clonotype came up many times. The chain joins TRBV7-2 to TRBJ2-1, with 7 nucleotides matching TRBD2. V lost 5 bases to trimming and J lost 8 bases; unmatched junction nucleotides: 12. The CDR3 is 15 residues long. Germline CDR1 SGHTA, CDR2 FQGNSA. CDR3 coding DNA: TGTGCCAGCAGCCAGAGCGGGATGGGCCGGGATGAGCAGTTCTTC. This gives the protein CASSQSGMGRDEQFF.

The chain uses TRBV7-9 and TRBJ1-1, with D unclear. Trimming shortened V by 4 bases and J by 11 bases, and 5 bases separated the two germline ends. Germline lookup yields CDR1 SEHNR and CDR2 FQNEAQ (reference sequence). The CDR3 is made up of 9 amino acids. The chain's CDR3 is CASSSRAFF. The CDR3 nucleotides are TGTGCCAGCAGCTCGAGGGCTTTCTTT.

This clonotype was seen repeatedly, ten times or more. The CDR3 nucleotides are TGTGCCAGCAGTCGAAGGACAGGGCTCACTGGCAATCAGCCCCAGCATTTT. Amino acids: CASSRRTGLTGNQPQHF. V gene TRBV27 combines with J gene TRBJ1-5; 8 nucleotides match TRBD1. With V trimmed by 5 bases and J by 2 bases, 11 bases remained unmatched. The CDR3 is 17 amino acids. CDR1 is MNHEY and CDR2 is SMNVEV in the germline V gene (reference sequence).

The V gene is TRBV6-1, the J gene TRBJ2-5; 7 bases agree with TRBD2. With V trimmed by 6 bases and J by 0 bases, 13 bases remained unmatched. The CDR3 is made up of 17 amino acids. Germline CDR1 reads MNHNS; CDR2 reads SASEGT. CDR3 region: CASRSGTSSSHQETQYF. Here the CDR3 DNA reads TGTGCCAGCAGAAGCGGGACTTCCTCATCCCACCAAGAGACCCAGTACTTC.

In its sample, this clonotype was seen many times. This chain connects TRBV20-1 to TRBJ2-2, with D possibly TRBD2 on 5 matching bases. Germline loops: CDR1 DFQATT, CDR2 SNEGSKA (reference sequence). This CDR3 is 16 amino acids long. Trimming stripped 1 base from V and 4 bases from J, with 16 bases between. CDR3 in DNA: TGCAGTGCTAGAGGGGGAGCCGTGGTCCCCACCGGGGAGCTGTTTTTT. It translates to CSARGGAVVPTGELFF.

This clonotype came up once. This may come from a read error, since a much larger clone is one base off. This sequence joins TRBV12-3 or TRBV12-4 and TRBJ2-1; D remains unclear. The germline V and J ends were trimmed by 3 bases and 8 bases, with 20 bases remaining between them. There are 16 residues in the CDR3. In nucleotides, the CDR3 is TGTGCCAGCAGTTTTTGGTCGGGCGGATTATACGATGAGCAGTTCTTC. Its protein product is CASSFWSGGLYDEQFF.

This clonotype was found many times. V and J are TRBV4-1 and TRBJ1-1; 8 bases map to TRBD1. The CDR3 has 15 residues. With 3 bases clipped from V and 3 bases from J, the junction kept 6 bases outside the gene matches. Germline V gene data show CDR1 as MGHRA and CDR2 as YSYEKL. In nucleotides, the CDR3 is TGCGCCAGCAGCCAGATGGACAGGGCGGACACTGAAGCTTTCTTT. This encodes CASSQMDRADTEAFF.

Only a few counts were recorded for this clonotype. DNA of the CDR3: TGTGCCAGCAGCCAGCGGGACCTAACTTACGAGCAGTACTTC. Translating gives CASSQRDLTYEQYF. The gene calls are TRBV28 and TRBJ2-7, with 7 positions matching TRBD2. With 6 bases clipped from V and 4 bases from J, the junction kept 9 bases outside the gene matches. This CDR3 is 14 amino acids long. CDR1 is MDHEN, CDR2 SYDVKM, per germline.